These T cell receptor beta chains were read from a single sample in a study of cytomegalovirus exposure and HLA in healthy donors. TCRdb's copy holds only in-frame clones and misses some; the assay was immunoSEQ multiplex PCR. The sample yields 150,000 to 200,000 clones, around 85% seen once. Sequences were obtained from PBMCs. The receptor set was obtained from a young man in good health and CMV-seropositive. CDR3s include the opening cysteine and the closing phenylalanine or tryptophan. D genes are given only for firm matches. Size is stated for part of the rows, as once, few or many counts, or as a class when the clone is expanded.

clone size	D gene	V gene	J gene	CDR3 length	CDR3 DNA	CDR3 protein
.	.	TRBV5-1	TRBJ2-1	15	TGCGCCAGCAGCTTGGAAGGCGACAGTTACAATGAGCAGTTCTTC	CASSLEGDSYNEQFF
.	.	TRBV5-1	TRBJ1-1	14	TGCGCCAGCACCCCACAGGGAAAGAACACTGAAGCTTTCTTT	CASTPQGKNTEAFF
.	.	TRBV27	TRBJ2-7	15	TGTGCCAGCAGGGATAACCGGGACTTCACCTACGAGCAGTACTTC	CASRDNRDFTYEQYF
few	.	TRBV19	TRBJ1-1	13	TGTGCCAGTAGGGAGGACCCCTTAACTGAAGCTTTCTTT	CASREDPLTEAFF
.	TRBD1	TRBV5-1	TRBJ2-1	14	TGCGCCAGCAGCTTTGATCGGGGACAGGGAGAGCAGTTCTTC	CASSFDRGQGEQFF
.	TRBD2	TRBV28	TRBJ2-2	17	TGTGCCAGCAGTCGCACGGTTGGAGCGGGAGGGTACGGGGAGCTGTTTTTT	CASSRTVGAGGYGELFF
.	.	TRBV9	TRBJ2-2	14	TGTGCCAGCAGCATCGGGGGTGGCACCGGGGAGCTGTTTTTT	CASSIGGGTGELFF
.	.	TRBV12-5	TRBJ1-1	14	TGTGCTAGTGGTTTGAGGGAGATTGGGGCTGAAGCTTTCTTT	CASGLREIGAEAFF
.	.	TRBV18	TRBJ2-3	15	TGTGCCAGCTCACTATCCGGGACTAGCACAGATACGCAGTATTTT	CASSLSGTSTDTQYF
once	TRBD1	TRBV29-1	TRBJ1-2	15	TGCAGCGTTGAAGGCCCCGCAGGGGGAGGCTATGGCTACACCTTC	CSVEGPAGGGYGYTF
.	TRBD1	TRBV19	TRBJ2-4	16	TGTGCCAGTAGTACCCGACAGGGAATAGCCAAAAACATTCAGTACTTC	CASSTRQGIAKNIQYF
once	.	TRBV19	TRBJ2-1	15	TGTGCCAGTAGTCCCCGGGACTCCGAATACAATGAGCAGTTCTTC	CASSPRDSEYNEQFF
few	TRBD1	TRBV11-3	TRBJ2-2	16	TGTGCCAGCAGACCAGGGACAGTCCGAAACACCGGGGAGCTGTTTTTT	CASRPGTVRNTGELFF
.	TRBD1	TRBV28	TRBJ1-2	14	TGTGCCAGCAGTTCAGGACAGGGGGCTGATGGCTACACCTTC	CASSSGQGADGYTF
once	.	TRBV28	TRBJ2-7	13	TGTGCCAGCAGTCCCTCTGGGGGGTGGGAGCAGTACTTC	CASSPSGGWEQYF
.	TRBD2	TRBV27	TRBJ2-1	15	TGTGCCAGCAGTTTAGGGACTAGCGGGAACAATGAGCAGTTCTTC	CASSLGTSGNNEQFF
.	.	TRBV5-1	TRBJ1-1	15	TGCGCCAGCAGCTTGGAAGGGGTCCAGAACACTGAAGCTTTCTTT	CASSLEGVQNTEAFF
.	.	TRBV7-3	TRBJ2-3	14	TGTGCCAGCAGCTTACAGGGGAGCACAGATACGCAGTATTTT	CASSLQGSTDTQYF
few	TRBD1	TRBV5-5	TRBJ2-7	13	TGTGCCAGCAGCTCCACAGGGGACTACGAGCAGTACTTC	CASSSTGDYEQYF
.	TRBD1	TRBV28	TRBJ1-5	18	TGTGCCAGCAGTTTTGGTTGGACAGGGGGTCCATCAAATCAGCCCCAGCATTTT	CASSFGWTGGPSNQPQHF
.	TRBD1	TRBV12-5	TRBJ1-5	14	TGTGCTAGTGGTCCTGGACAGGGAAACCAGCCCCAGCATTTT	CASGPGQGNQPQHF
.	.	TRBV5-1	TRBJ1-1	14	TGCGCCAGCGGACCGAGACGGACTAACACTGAAGCTTTCTTT	CASGPRRTNTEAFF
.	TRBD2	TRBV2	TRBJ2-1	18	TGTGCCAGCAGTGGTAGGGGACTAGCGATATTAGGGAGGGATGAGCAGTTCTTC	CASSGRGLAILGRDEQFF
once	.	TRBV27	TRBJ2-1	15	TGTGCCAGCAGTTTAAGGGACTCCTCCTACAATGAGCAGTTCTTC	CASSLRDSSYNEQFF
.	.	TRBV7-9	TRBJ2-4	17	TGTGCCAGCAGCTTATCTCTCCGGGGTTCCGGCAAAAACATTCAGTACTTC	CASSLSLRGSGKNIQYF
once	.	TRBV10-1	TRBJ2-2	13	TGCGCCAGCCGATCCAGCGGGCCCGGGGAGCTGTTTTTT	CASRSSGPGELFF
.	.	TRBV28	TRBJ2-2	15	TGTGCCAGCAGTCTAACCCCCACAGGCACCGGGGAGCTGTTTTTT	CASSLTPTGTGELFF
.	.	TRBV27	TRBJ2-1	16	TGTGCCAGCAGTCTGCGGCCCTTCTACTCCTACAATGAGCAGTTCTTC	CASSLRPFYSYNEQFF
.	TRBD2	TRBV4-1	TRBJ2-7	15	TGCGCCAGCAGCCAAGAATCTAGCGGAAGCTACGAGCAGTACTTC	CASSQESSGSYEQYF
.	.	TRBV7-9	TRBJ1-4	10	TGTGCCAGCAGCTCAGAAAAACTGTTTTTT	CASSSEKLFF
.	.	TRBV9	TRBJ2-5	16	TGTGCCAGCAGCGCTAGGAGTGTGGGGGCCGAAGAGACCCAGTACTTC	CASSARSVGAEETQYF
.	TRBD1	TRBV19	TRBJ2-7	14	TGTGCCAGTAGTGGGGGGACAGGGAAAAACGAGCAGTACTTC	CASSGGTGKNEQYF
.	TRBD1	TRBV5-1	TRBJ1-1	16	TGCGCCAGCAGCCCTCAGACAGGGAGGAGTGGGACTGAAGCTTTCTTT	CASSPQTGRSGTEAFF
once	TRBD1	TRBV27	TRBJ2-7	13	TGTGCCAGCAGGGGACAGGGGGCCTACGAGCAGTACTTC	CASRGQGAYEQYF
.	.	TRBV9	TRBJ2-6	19	TGTGCCAGCAGCGCCGGTCTCCTAGACTGGAGGGCTGGGGCCAACGTCCTGACTTTC	CASSAGLLDWRAGANVLTF
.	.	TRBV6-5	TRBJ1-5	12	TGTGCCAGCAGTTCCCCGCTAGGATCCCAGCATTTT	CASSSPLGSQHF
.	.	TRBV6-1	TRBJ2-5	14	TGTGCCAGCACCTCGCTAGGCTGGGAAGAGACCCAGTACTTC	CASTSLGWEETQYF
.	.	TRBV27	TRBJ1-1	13	TGTGCCAGCAGTGCCCAGCGAGGCACTGAAGCTTTCTTT	CASSAQRGTEAFF
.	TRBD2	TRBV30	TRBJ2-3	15	TGTGCCTGGTCCCCAAGCGGGGGGGTCACAGATACGCAGTATTTT	CAWSPSGGVTDTQYF
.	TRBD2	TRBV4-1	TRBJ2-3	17	TGCGCCAGCAGCCACCGACAGCGGGACCTAAGCACAGATACGCAGTATTTT	CASSHRQRDLSTDTQYF
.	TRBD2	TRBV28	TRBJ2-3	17	TGTGCCAGCAGTACCCCCGGGGGGCGGGAGGGCCCGTATGGGCAGTATTTT	CASSTPGGREGPYGQYF
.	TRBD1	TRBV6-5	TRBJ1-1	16	TGTGCCAGCAGTTACTCGTCGACAGGGTGGATCACTGAAGCTTTCTTT	CASSYSSTGWITEAFF
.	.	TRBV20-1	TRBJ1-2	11	TGCAGTGTTAAGACAGAGTATGGCTACACCTTC	CSVKTEYGYTF
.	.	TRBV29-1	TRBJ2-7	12	TGCAGCGTTGTTCAGGGCCCTAGGGAGCAGTACTTC	CSVVQGPREQYF
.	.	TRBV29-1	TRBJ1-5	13	TGCAGCGTGACTGACAGGTGGGGTCAGCCCCAGCATTTT	CSVTDRWGQPQHF
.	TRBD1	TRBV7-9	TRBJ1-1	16	TGTGCCAGCAGATTGACCGGGACAGGGTCGCTGTCTGAAGCTTTCTTT	CASRLTGTGSLSEAFF
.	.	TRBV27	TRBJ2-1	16	TGTGCCAGCAGTCTCGTAACAGGAGTTCCCTACAATGAGCAGTTCTTC	CASSLVTGVPYNEQFF
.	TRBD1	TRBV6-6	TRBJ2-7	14	TGTGCCAGCAGCTACGGGACAGGAGGGAACGAGCAGTACTTC	CASSYGTGGNEQYF
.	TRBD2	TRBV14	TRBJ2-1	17	TGTGCCAGCAGCCAAGATCGCAGAAGCGGGAGGGCCAATGAGCAGTTCTTC	CASSQDRRSGRANEQFF
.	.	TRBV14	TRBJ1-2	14	TGTGCCAGCAGCTCTCTCCAGGGTGCGGGGGGCTACACCTTC	CASSSLQGAGGYTF
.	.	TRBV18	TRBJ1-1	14	TGTGCCAGCTCAGCAAAGACAGAGGACACTGAAGCTTTCTTT	CASSAKTEDTEAFF
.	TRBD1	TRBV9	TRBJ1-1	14	TGTGCCAGCAGCACCCAGGGGGTGGGAACTGAAGCTTTCTTT	CASSTQGVGTEAFF
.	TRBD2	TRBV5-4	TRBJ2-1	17	TGTGCCAGCAGCTTGGCCGGGGGGGGACACCAGGACAATGAGCAGTTCTTC	CASSLAGGGHQDNEQFF
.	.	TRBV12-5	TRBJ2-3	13	TGTGCTAGTGGTTTGGGGTCTGGCGATACGCAGTATTTT	CASGLGSGDTQYF
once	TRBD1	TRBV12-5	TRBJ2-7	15	TGTGCTAGTGGTCCCGGGACAGGGCAACTCTACGAGCAGTACTTC	CASGPGTGQLYEQYF
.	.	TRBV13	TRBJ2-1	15	TGTGCCAGCAGTTTTAGGGGGTCCTCCTACAATGAGCAGTTCTTC	CASSFRGSSYNEQFF
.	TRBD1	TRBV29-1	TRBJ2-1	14	TGCAGCGCCCTGGACAGGGTGGGTGGCAATGAGCAGTTCTTC	CSALDRVGGNEQFF
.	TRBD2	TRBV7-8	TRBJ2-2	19	TGTGCCAGCAGCTTAGGAGGACTAGCGGGGGGGCTGGACACCGGGGAGCTGTTTTTT	CASSLGGLAGGLDTGELFF
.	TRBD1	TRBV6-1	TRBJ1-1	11	TGTGCCAGCAATAAGGGGGCGGGAGCTTTCTTT	CASNKGAGAFF
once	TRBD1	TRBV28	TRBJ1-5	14	TGTGCCAGCTTAGGGACAGGAGGGAATCAGCCCCAGCATTTT	CASLGTGGNQPQHF